The clone carrying this T cell receptor beta chain was observed a few times. Its antigen remains unidentified. MiXCR, applied by TCRdb to the multiplex PCR reads, yields one record per CDR3 protein. The sample records 200,000 to 250,000 distinct CDR3 sequences, less than 40% being singletons. The V gene's germline CDR1 is MNHNS and CDR2 SASEGT. The CDR3 covers 11 residues. V gave up 8 bases and J gave up 9 bases, with 14 bases separating them. Samples came from axillary lymph nodes draining the breast cancer. These data come from a study of breast tumors, draining lymph nodes, adjacent tissues. Regarding the study as a whole: That most tumor T cells come from lymph nodes remained unproven.

The chain recombines TRBV6-1 with TRBJ2-7; D gene uncertain. This receptor was identified in a female donor with breast cancer. Some clones in this sample may be carry-over from other donors' samples. Sample: axillary lymph node tissue. The CDR3 is CASPPSSRQYF. The DNA of the CDR3 is TGTGCCAGCCCACCTTCTTCGCGGCAGTACTTC.